The present T cell receptor beta chain was sequenced within a study of beta chain features in type 1 diabetes. The isolated RNA, all of it, was reverse transcribed, so expressed TCRB transcripts were what got sequenced. The data were produced by immunoSEQ multiplex PCR, yet TCRdb's version contains in-frame clones alone and is incomplete. The table records about 360,000 clones, roughly an eighth of them present only once. The germline V gene has CDR1 SGHTA and CDR2 FQGNSA. The CDR3 sequence is 15 residues long. The V end lost 5 bases, the J end lost 0 bases, and 11 bases lay between the germline ends.

This chain uses TRBV7-2 with TRBJ1-3; no reliable D call. Sequenced sample: naive CD4+ T cells from blood. This sequence originates from a man between 18 and 29 years old in good health. This CDR3 is CASSNSILSGNTIYF. CDR3 bases: TGTGCCAGCAGCAACAGCATTCTCTCTGGAAACACCATATATTTT.